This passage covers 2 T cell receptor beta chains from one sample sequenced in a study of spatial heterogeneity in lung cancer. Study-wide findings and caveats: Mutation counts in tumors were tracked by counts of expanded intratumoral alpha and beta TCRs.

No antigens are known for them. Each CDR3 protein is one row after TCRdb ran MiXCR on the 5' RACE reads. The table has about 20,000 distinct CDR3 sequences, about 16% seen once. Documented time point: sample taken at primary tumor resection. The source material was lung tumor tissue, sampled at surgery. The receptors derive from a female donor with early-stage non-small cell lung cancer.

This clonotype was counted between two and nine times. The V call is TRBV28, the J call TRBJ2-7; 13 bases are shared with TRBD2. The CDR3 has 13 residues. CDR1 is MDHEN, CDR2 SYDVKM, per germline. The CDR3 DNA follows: TGTGCGACGGTGACTAGCGGGAGGTACGAGCAGTACTTC. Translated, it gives CATVTSGRYEQYF.

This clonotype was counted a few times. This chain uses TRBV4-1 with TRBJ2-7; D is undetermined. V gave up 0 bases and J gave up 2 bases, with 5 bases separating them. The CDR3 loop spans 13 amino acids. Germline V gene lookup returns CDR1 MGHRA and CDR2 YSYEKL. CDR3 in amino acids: CASSQEQTYEQYF. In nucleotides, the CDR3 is TGCGCCAGCAGCCAAGAACAGACCTACGAGCAGTACTTC.